Listed here are 10 T cell receptor beta chains from one sample, sequenced in a study of identical twins. TCRdb independently ran MiXCR on the 5' RACE reads; one entry per CDR3 protein. The sample shows 210,000 or so distinct CDR3 sequences, 6% to 9% of them seen only once. The same data also contributed to another study, on yellow fever vaccine responses in identical twins.

The sequencing sample was made of memory (CD45RO+) T cells sorted from blood. These receptors were taken from a woman between 18 and 29 years old in good health.

The chain carries TRBV15 and TRBJ2-5; 10 bases fit TRBD1. From germline, CDR1 is LNHNV and CDR2 YYDKDF (reference sequence). The CDR3 is made up of 15 amino acids. Trimming removed 3 bases from V and 7 bases from J; junction bases left unmatched: 8. This CDR3 reads CATSRQTGGDATQYF. CDR3 in DNA: TGTGCCACCAGCAGGCAGACAGGGGGCGATGCGACCCAGTACTTC.

This clonotype was observed many times. The genes are TRBV7-2 and TRBJ2-2; D possibly corresponds to TRBD1 (6 bases). CDR3 length: 12 residues. V lost 10 bases and J 3 bases, leaving 9 bases between the germline ends. Germline lookup yields CDR1 SGHTA and CDR2 FQGNSA. Here the CDR3 DNA reads TGTGCCACCGGGACACACACCGGGGAGCTGTTTTTT. Amino acids: CATGTHTGELFF.

This clonotype was seen many times. V and J are TRBV6-5 and TRBJ2-7; 14 bases agree with TRBD2. The CDR3 sequence is 16 residues long. In germline, CDR1 is MNHEY, CDR2 SVGAGI. V was clipped by 4 bases and J by 4 bases; unmatched bases: 6. The CDR3 DNA sequence: TGTGCCAGCAGTTTCGGGACTAGCGGGAGTTTGTACGAGCAGTACTTC. This sequence encodes CASSFGTSGSLYEQYF.

The table lists this clonotype with a few counts. V usage is TRBV27 and J usage is TRBJ2-3, with D perhaps TRBD1 (5 bases). Between the trimmed V and J ends, which lost 0 bases and 5 bases, there was a span of 9 bases. Germline V gene lookup returns CDR1 MNHEY and CDR2 SMNVEV (reference sequence). The CDR3 has 14 amino acids. The CDR3 bases are TGTGCCAGCAGTTTATCGAGCAGGGTAGATACGCAGTATTTT. This encodes CASSLSSRVDTQYF.

This clonotype has just a few counts. The rearrangement uses TRBV27 and TRBJ2-3, with D possibly matching TRBD2 (6 bases). V gave up 6 bases and J gave up 2 bases, with 15 bases separating them. The CDR3 consists of 15 residues. The germline V gene has CDR1 MNHEY and CDR2 SMNVEV (reference sequence). The CDR3 DNA reads as TGTGCCAGCAGCTTAGGGAGGACCCCCACAGATACGCAGTATTTT. Its translation: CASSLGRTPTDTQYF.

This clonotype was seen at least ten times. At one of its ends the junction is not consistent with the germline gene, which may arise from a read error. The V call is TRBV7-9, the J call TRBJ2-1, with D possibly TRBD2 on 5 matching bases. This CDR3 contains 12 residues. Germline CDR1 and CDR2: SEHNR and FQNEAQ (reference sequence). The CDR3 nucleotides read TGTGCCAGCAGCCTAGCCGACAATGAGCAGTTCTTC. As protein: CASSLADNEQFF.

There are many counts of this clonotype. The chain uses TRBV29-1 and TRBJ2-1, with 7 bases aligning to TRBD1. Germline V gene sequence: CDR1 SQVTM, CDR2 ANQGSEA. The CDR3 loop spans 13 amino acids. The V and J ends lost 5 bases and 4 bases, in that order; junction bases with no gene match: 5. CDR3 in amino acids: CSVLQGYYNEQFF. CDR3 nucleotides: TGCAGCGTTTTACAGGGGTATTACAATGAGCAGTTCTTC.

This CDR3 reads CASSSGRFVNTEAFF. The CDR3, as DNA: TGTGCCAGCAGTTCAGGTCGTTTTGTGAACACTGAAGCTTTCTTT. This chain connects TRBV6-5 to TRBJ1-1, with D unclear. The germline V gene encodes CDR1 MNHEY and CDR2 SVGAGI. V gave up 4 bases and J gave up 0 bases, with 12 bases separating them. CDR3 length: 15 residues.

The chain is built from TRBV29-1 and TRBJ2-5, with TRBD1 identical over 8 bases. This CDR3 is 12 amino acids long. V gave up 7 bases and J gave up 5 bases; unmatched junction bases: 6. Germline V lookup: CDR1 SQVTM, CDR2 ANQGSEA. CDR3 coding DNA: TGCAGCGCATGGCGACAGGGGGAGACCCAGTACTTC. Translating it yields CSAWRQGETQYF.

In its sample, this clonotype was seen a few times. V and J are TRBV4-2 and TRBJ2-2, with no clear D. Germline values: CDR1 LGHNA, CDR2 YNFKEQ. This CDR3 region has 16 residues. Trimming cost V 6 bases and J 0 bases, with 14 bases left between them. CDR3 in amino acids: CASRISPASNTGELFF. In nucleotides, the CDR3 is TGTGCCAGCAGAATTAGCCCGGCCTCGAACACCGGGGAGCTGTTTTTT.